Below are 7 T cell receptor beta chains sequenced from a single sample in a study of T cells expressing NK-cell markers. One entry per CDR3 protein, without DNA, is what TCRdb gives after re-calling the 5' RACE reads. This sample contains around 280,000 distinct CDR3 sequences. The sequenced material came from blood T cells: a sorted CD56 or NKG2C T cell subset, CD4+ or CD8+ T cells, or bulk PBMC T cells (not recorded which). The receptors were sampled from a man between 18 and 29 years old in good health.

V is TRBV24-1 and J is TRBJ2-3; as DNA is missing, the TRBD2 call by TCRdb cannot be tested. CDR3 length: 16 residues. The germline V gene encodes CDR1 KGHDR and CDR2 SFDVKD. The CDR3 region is CATSDSWTSSTDTQYF.

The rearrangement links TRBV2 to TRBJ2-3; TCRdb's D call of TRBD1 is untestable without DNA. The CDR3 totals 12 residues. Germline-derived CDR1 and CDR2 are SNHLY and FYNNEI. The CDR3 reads CARGRVADTQYF.

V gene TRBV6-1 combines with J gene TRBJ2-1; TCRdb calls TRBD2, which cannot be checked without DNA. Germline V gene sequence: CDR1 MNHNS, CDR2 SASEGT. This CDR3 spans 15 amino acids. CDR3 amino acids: CASTRSGGGHNEQFF.

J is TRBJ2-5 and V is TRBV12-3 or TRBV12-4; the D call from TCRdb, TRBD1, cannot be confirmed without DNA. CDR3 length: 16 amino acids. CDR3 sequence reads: CASSPPGGAGQETQYF.

This CDR3 is CSAYSGVSYEQYF. V usage is TRBV20-1 and J usage is TRBJ2-7. From germline, CDR1 is DFQATT and CDR2 SNEGSKA (reference sequence). The CDR3 consists of 13 residues.

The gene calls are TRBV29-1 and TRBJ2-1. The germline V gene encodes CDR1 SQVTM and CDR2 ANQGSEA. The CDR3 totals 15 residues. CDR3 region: CSVEVGRGSYNEQFF.

CDR3 residues: CASSPQGYSGSYGYTF. The chain carries TRBV18 and TRBJ1-2. From germline, CDR1 is KGHSH and CDR2 LQKENI. CDR3 length equals 16 residues.